The T cell receptor beta chain described here comes from a study of shared T cell receptors in the human thymus. Libraries were prepared by immunoSEQ multiplex PCR; TCRdb keeps only in-frame clonotypes and omits some of them. The sample contains 540,000 or so clones, approximately 78% of which appear only once. Germline lookup yields CDR1 KGHSH and CDR2 LQKENI. J was trimmed by 7 bases and V by 3 bases; bases with no gene match: 2. The CDR3 runs 13 residues. This sample also belongs to another study, concerning human thymus T cells. That work states: Thymic as well as blood repertoires seemed to favor certain V and J genes unevenly.

What was sequenced was thymocytes. This receptor was identified in a boy younger than two with a congenital heart defect. The chain is built from TRBV18 and TRBJ2-1; 8 bases match TRBD2. CDR3 residues: CASSPLAGNEQFF. In nucleotides, the CDR3 is TGTGCCAGCTCACCGTTAGCGGGGAATGAGCAGTTCTTC.